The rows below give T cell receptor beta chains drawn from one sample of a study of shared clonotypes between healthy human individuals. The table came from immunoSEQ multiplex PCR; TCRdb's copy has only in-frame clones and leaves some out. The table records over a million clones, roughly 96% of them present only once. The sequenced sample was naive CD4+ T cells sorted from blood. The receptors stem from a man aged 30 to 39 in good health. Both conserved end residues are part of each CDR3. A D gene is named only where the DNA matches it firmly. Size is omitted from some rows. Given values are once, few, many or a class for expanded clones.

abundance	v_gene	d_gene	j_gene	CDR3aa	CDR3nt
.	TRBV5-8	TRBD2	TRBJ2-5	CASSLFTSGLPMETQYF	TGTGCCAGCAGCTTGTTCACTAGCGGCCTTCCGATGGAGACCCAGTACTTC
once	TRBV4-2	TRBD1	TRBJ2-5	CASSPRQGAQTQYF	TGTGCCAGCAGCCCTCGACAGGGGGCGCAGACCCAGTACTTC
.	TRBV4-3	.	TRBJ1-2	CASSQEAGSYGYTF	TGCGCCAGCAGCCAAGAGGCGGGATCCTATGGCTACACCTTC
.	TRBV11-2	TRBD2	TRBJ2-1	CASSSGSGSYNEQFF	TGTGCCAGCAGCTCAGGGAGCGGGAGCTACAATGAGCAGTTCTTC
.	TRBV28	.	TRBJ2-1	CASSLSLQDYNEQFF	TGTGCCAGCAGTTTATCACTCCAGGACTACAATGAGCAGTTCTTC
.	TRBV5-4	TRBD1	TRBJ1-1	CASSARQGPNTEAFF	TGTGCCAGCAGCGCCCGACAGGGTCCGAACACTGAAGCTTTCTTT
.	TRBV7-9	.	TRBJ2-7	CASSYQGHEQYF	TGTGCCAGCAGCTACCAGGGCCACGAGCAGTACTTC
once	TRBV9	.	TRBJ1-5	CASSERGIRQPQHF	TGTGCCAGCAGCGAAAGGGGTATCCGTCAGCCCCAGCATTTT
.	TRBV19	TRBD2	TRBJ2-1	CASSLLAVNEQFF	TGTGCCAGTAGTTTACTAGCGGTAAATGAGCAGTTCTTC
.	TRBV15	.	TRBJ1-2	CATSRALGGRSYGYTF	TGTGCCACCAGCAGGGCGCTCGGGGGTAGGAGCTATGGCTACACCTTC
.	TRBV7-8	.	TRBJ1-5	CASTLKKGAVQNDQPQHF	TGTGCCAGCACTCTTAAAAAGGGCGCGGTACAGAACGATCAGCCCCAGCATTTT
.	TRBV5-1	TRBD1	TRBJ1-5	CASSQTGVSNQPQHF	TGCGCCAGCAGCCAGACAGGGGTAAGCAATCAGCCCCAGCATTTT
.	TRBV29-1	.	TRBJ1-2	CSVDGKGDGRNYGYTF	TGCAGCGTTGATGGAAAGGGGGACGGTCGGAACTATGGCTACACCTTC
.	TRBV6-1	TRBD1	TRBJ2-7	CASSDSGQGAREQYF	TGTGCCAGCAGTGACTCGGGACAGGGGGCAAGGGAGCAGTACTTC
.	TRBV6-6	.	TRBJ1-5	CASVEGSNQPQHF	TGTGCCAGTGTAGAGGGGAGCAATCAGCCCCAGCATTTT
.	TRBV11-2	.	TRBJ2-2	CASRKGTGELFF	TGTGCCAGCAGAAAGGGCACCGGGGAGCTGTTTTTT
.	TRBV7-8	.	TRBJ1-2	CASSLGDITRDYGYTF	TGTGCCAGCAGCTTAGGGGACATTACGAGGGACTATGGCTACACCTTC
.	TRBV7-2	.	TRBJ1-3	CASSPDPSGNTIYF	TGTGCCAGCAGCCCCGACCCCTCTGGAAACACCATATATTTT
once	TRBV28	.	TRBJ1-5	CASHFRWGGDSNQPQHF	TGTGCCAGCCACTTCCGGTGGGGCGGGGATAGCAATCAGCCCCAGCATTTT
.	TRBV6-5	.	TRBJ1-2	CASHRGLGGYTF	TGTGCCAGCCATAGAGGGTTGGGTGGCTACACCTTC
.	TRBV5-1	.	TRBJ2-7	CASSVGSSYEQYF	TGCGCCAGCAGCGTCGGCAGCTCCTACGAGCAGTACTTC
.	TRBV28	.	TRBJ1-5	CASSLIYTGFQPQHF	TGTGCCAGCAGTCTGATATATACGGGGTTTCAGCCCCAGCATTTT
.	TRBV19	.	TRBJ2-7	CASSEGAYEQYF	TGTGCCAGTAGTGAGGGTGCCTACGAGCAGTACTTC
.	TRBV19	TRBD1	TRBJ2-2	CASSPDRGGNTGELFF	TGTGCCAGTAGTCCCGACAGGGGGGGGAACACCGGGGAGCTGTTTTTT
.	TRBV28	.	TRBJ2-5	CASSFLGRETQYF	TGTGCCAGCAGTTTTCTGGGGCGGGAGACCCAGTACTTC
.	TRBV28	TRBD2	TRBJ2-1	CASSLEGRWTSGHNEQFF	TGTGCCAGCAGTTTGGAGGGAAGATGGACTAGCGGCCACAATGAGCAGTTCTTC
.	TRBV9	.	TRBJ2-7	CASSLNGPRTEQYF	TGTGCCAGCAGCTTGAACGGGCCCCGAACAGAGCAGTACTTC
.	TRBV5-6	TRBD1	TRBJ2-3	CASSLNRGEQYF	TGTGCCAGCAGCTTAAACAGGGGGGAGCAGTATTTT
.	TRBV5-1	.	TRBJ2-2	CASKEQGPTGELFF	TGCGCCAGCAAGGAGCAGGGTCCCACCGGGGAGCTGTTTTTT